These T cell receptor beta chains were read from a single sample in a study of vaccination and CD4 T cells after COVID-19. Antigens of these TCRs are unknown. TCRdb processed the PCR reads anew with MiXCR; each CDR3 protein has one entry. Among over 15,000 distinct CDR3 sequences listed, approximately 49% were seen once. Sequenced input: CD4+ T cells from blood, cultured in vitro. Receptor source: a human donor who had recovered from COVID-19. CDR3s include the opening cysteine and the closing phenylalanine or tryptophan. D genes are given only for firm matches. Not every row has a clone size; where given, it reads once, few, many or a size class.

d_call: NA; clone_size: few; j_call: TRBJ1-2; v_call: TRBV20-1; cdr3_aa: CSAESGGMSNYGYTF; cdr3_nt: TGCAGTGCTGAGTCCGGGGGGATGTCTAACTATGGCTACACCTTC
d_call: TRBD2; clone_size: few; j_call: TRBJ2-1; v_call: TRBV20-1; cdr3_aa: CSATGGYNEQFF; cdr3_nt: TGCAGTGCCACGGGGGGGTACAATGAGCAGTTCTTC
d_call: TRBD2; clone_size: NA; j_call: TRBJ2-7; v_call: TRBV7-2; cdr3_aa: CASSLSSLAGLYEQYF; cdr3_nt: TGTGCCAGCAGCTTAAGTTCCCTAGCGGGGCTCTACGAGCAGTACTTC
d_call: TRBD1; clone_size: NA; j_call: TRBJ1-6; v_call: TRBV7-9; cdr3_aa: CAGSKGQETADFYNSPLHF; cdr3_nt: TGTGCCGGCAGCAAGGGACAGGAAACAGCCGACTTCTATAATTCACCCCTCCACTTT
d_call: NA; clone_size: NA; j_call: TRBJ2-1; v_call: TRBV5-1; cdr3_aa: CASSLGGWEQFF; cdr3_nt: TGCGCCAGCAGCTTGGGGGGTTGGGAGCAGTTCTTC
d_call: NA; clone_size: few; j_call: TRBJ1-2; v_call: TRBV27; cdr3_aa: CASRGHQRGGYTF; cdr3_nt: TGTGCCAGCAGGGGACACCAAAGGGGAGGCTACACCTTC
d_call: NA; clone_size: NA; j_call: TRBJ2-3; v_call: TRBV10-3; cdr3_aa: CAISEEGVATDTQYF; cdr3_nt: TGTGCCATCAGTGAGGAGGGGGTGGCAACAGATACGCAGTATTTT
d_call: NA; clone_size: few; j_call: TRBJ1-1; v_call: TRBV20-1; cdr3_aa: CSATPGHSNTEAFF; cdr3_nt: TGCAGTGCTACGCCGGGACATTCGAACACTGAAGCTTTCTTT
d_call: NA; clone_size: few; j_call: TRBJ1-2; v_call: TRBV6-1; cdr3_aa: CASKQNDYGYTF; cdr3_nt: TGTGCCAGCAAACAAAATGACTATGGCTACACCTTC
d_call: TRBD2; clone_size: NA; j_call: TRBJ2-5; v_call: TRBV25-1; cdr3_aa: CASGKLAGVEETQYF; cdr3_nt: TGTGCCAGCGGAAAACTAGCGGGAGTCGAGGAGACCCAGTACTTC
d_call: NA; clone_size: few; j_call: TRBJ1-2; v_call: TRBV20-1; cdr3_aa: CSASDLRRVYGYTF; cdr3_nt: TGCAGTGCTAGCGATCTTCGGCGAGTCTATGGCTACACCTTC
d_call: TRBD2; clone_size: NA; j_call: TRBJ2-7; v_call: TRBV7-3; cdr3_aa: CASSPSKREYEQYF; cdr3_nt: TGTGCCAGCTCCCCGTCCAAGCGGGAGTACGAGCAGTACTTC
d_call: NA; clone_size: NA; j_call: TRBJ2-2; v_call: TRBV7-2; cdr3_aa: CASSLSGVLPGELFF; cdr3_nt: TGTGCCAGCAGCTTGTCGGGAGTACTTCCCGGGGAGCTGTTTTTT
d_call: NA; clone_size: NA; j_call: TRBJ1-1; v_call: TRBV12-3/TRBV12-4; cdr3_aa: CASSARGGTEAFF; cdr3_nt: TGTGCCAGCAGTGCCCGGGGTGGAACTGAAGCTTTCTTT
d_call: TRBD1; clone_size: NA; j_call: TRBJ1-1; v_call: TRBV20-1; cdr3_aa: CSAPSVGGWKVTEAFF; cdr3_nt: TGCAGTGCTCCTTCTGTAGGGGGCTGGAAGGTCACTGAAGCTTTCTTT
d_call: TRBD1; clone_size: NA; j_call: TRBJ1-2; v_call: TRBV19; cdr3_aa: CASSIHSGQMPNYGYTF; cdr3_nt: TGTGCCAGTAGTATCCATTCGGGACAGATGCCTAACTATGGCTACACCTTC
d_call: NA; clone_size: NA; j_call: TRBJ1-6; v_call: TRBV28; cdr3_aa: CASSPRSNSPLHF; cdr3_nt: TGTGCCAGCAGTCCCCGGTCTAATTCACCCCTCCACTTT
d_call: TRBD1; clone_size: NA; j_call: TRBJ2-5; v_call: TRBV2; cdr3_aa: CASSDRGGGETQYF; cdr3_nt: TGTGCCAGCAGCGACAGGGGGGGAGGGGAGACCCAGTACTTC
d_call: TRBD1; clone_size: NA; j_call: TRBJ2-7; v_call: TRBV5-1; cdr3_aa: CASSWAGTGGRGSSYEQYF; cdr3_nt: TGCGCCAGCAGCTGGGCCGGGACAGGGGGGCGGGGAAGCTCCTACGAGCAGTACTTC
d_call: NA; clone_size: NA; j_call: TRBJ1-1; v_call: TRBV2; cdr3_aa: CARTGTGNTEAFF; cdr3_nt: TGCGCCAGAACCGGGACGGGGAACACTGAAGCTTTCTTT
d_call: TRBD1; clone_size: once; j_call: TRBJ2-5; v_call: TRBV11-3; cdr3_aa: CASSTRDRGQETQYF; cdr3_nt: TGTGCCAGCAGCACCCGGGACAGGGGACAAGAGACCCAGTACTTC
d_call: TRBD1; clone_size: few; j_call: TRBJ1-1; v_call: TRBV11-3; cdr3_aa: CASSLEGGITEAFF; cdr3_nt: TGTGCCAGCAGCTTAGAAGGGGGCATCACTGAAGCTTTCTTT
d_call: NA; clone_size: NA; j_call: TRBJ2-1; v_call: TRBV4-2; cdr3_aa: CASSQGLPYNEQFF; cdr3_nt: TGTGCCAGCAGCCAAGGACTGCCTTACAATGAGCAGTTCTTC
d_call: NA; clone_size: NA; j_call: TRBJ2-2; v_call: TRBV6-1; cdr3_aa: CASSVKGQPNTGELFF; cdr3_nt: TGTGCCAGCAGTGTTAAGGGACAACCTAACACCGGGGAGCTGTTTTTT
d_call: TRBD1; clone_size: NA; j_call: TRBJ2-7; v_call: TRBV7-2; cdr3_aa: CASSGQGILSYEQYF; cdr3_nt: TGTGCCAGCAGCGGACAGGGGATTCTCTCCTACGAGCAGTACTTC
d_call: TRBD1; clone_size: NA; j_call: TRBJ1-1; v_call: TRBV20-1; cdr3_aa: CSAPTGPLSNTEAFF; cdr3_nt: TGCAGTGCCCCGACAGGGCCTCTTTCTAACACTGAAGCTTTCTTT
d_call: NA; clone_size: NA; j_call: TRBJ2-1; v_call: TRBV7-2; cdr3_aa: CASGTPMGQQGNEQFF; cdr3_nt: TGTGCCAGCGGGACTCCTATGGGCCAACAGGGCAATGAGCAGTTCTTC
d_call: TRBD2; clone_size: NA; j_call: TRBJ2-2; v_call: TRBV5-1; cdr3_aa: CASSLGLAGAGITGELFF; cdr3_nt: TGCGCCAGCAGCTTGGGACTAGCGGGAGCGGGGATCACCGGGGAGCTGTTTTTT
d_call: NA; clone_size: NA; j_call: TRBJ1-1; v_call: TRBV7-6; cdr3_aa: CASSQRTSQRTEAFF; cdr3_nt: TGTGCCAGCAGCCAGAGGACATCCCAGAGGACTGAAGCTTTCTTT
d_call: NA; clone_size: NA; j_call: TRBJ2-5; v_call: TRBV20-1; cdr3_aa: CSARAPGPVRTQYF; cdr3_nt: TGCAGTGCTAGAGCCCCGGGGCCGGTCAGGACCCAGTACTTC
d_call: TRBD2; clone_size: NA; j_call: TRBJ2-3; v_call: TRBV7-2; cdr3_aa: CASSPGGLAVADTQYF; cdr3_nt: TGTGCCAGCAGCCCCGGGGGACTAGCAGTGGCAGATACGCAGTATTTT
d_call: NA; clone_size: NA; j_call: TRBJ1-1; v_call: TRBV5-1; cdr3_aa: CASSSGVGWAEAFF; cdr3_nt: TGCGCCAGCAGCTCGGGCGTAGGGTGGGCTGAAGCTTTCTTT
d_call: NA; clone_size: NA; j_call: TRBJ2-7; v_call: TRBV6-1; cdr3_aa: CASSLWTVPYEQYF; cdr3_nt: TGTGCCAGCAGTCTATGGACAGTCCCCTACGAGCAGTACTTC
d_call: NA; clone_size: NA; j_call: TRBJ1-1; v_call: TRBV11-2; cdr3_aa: CASRLNTEAFF; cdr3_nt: TGTGCCAGCAGGCTGAACACTGAAGCTTTCTTT
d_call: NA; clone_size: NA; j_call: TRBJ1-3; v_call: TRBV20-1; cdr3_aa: CSALVGGSGNTIYF; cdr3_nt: TGCAGTGCCCTTGTAGGGGGCTCTGGAAACACCATATATTTT
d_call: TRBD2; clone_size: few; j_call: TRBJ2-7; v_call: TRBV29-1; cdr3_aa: CSVGTPTSGSLEQYF; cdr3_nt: TGCAGCGTTGGGACCCCGACTAGCGGGAGCCTCGAGCAGTACTTC
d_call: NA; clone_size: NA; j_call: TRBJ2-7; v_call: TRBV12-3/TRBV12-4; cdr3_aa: CASSLGPGSSYEQYF; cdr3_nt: TGTGCCAGCAGTTTAGGGCCAGGGAGCTCCTACGAGCAGTACTTC
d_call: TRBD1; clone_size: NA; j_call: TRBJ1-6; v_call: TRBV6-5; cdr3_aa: CASSSVDRGTPLHF; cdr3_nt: TGTGCCAGCAGTTCCGTCGACAGGGGAACTCCCCTCCACTTT
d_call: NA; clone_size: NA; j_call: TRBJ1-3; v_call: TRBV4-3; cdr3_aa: CASSQDLRNTIYF; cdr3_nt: TGCGCCAGCAGCCAAGATCTTCGAAACACCATATATTTT
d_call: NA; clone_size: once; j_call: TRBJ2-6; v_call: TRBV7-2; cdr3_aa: CASSVNGANVLTF; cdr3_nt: TGTGCCAGCAGCGTGAACGGGGCCAACGTCCTGACTTTC
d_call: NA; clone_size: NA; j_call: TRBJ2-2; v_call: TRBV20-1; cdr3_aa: CSATKGSNTGELFF; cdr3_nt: TGCAGTGCCACTAAGGGGTCGAACACCGGGGAGCTGTTTTTT
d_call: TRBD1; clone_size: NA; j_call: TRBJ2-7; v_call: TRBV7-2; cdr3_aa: CASSLAGTGKYEQYF; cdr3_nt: TGTGCCAGCAGCTTAGCCGGGACAGGGAAGTACGAGCAGTACTTC
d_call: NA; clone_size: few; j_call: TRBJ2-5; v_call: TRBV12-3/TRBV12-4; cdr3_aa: CASSSTGAWETQYF; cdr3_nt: TGTGCCAGCAGTTCTACCGGGGCCTGGGAGACCCAGTACTTC
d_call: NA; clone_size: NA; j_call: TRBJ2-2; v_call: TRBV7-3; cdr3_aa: CASSPTGTGELFF; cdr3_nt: TGTGCCAGCAGCCCAACGGGCACCGGGGAGCTGTTTTTT
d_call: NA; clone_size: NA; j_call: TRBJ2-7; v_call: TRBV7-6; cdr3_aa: CASSRSAGREQYF; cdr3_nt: TGTGCCAGCAGCCGTTCGGCGGGGCGCGAGCAGTACTTC
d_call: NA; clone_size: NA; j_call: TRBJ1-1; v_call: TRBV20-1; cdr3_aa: CSAAHPVSGAFF; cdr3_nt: TGCAGTGCCGCACACCCGGTCTCGGGAGCTTTCTTT
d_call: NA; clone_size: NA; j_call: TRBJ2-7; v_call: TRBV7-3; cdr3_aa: CASSLSPGLEQYF; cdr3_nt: TGTGCCAGCAGCTTAAGTCCGGGACTCGAGCAGTACTTC
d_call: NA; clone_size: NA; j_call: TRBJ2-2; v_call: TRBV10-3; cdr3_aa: CATSAGVDTGELFF; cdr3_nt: TGTGCCACCTCGGCTGGGGTGGACACCGGGGAGCTGTTTTTT
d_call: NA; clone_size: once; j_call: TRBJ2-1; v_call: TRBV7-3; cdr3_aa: CASSLMGGAVDHEQFF; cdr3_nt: TGTGCCAGCAGCTTAATGGGGGGGGCTGTGGACCATGAGCAGTTCTTC
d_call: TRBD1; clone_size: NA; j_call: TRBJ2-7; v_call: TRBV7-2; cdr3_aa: CASSLRGGTGSYEQYF; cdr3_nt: TGTGCCAGCAGCTTAAGGGGCGGGACAGGGTCCTACGAGCAGTACTTC